These 10 T cell receptor beta chains originate from one sample sequenced in a study of blood T cell repertoires in COVID-19. The data were produced by immunoSEQ multiplex PCR, yet TCRdb's version contains in-frame clones alone and is incomplete. The data contain about 150,000 clones, 65% to 85% of them singletons. The sample was PBMCs or T cells enriched from blood (not recorded which). These receptor sequences come from a man between 65 and 85 years old who had been exposed to COVID-19.

J is TRBJ2-2 and V is TRBV5-1; tentatively, D is TRBD2 (5 bases). Trimming removed 9 bases at V and 4 bases at J, with 7 bases between. The CDR3 has 11 residues. Looked up from germline, CDR1 is SGHRS and CDR2 is YFSETQ. CDR3 sequence: CATRGTGELFF. The CDR3 DNA reads TGCGCCACCCGGGGCACCGGGGAGCTGTTTTTT.

V usage is TRBV5-1 and J usage is TRBJ2-7; TRBD1 matches at 8 bases. CDR3 length: 14 residues. V lost 5 bases to trimming and J lost 3 bases; unmatched junction nucleotides: 7. From germline, CDR1 is SGHRS and CDR2 YFSETQ. The CDR3 loop is CASREGQENYEQYF. The CDR3 coding sequence is TGCGCCAGCAGGGAGGGACAGGAGAACTACGAGCAGTACTTC. The whole variable domain, remainder taken from reference TRBV5-1 and TRBJ2-7, is KAGVTQTPRYLIKTRGQQVTLSCSPISGHRSVSWYQQTPGQGLQFLFEYFSETQRNKGNFPGRFSGRQFSNSRSEMNVSTLELGDSALYLCASREGQENYEQYFGPGTRLTVT.

CDR3 bases: TGTGCCAGCAGCTTGGGACAGGGGCTAGATAATGAAAAACTGTTTTTT. Amino acid sequence: CASSLGQGLDNEKLFF. The chain has TRBV5-4 and TRBJ1-4, with TRBD1 identical over 8 bases. Germline V CDR1 and CDR2: SGHNT, YYREEE (reference sequence). The V gene end was trimmed by 0 bases and the J gene end by 4 bases; junction bases not matched to a gene: 5. CDR3 length: 16 amino acids. Full variable domain (remainder filled in from reference TRBV5-4 and TRBJ1-4): ETGVTQSPTHLIKTRGQQVTLRCSSQSGHNTVSWYQQALGQGPQFIFQYYREEENGRGNFPPRFSGLQFPNYSSELNVNALELDDSALYLCASSLGQGLDNEKLFFGSGTQLSVL.

The rearrangement links TRBV12-3 or TRBV12-4 to TRBJ1-1, with D uncertain. This CDR3 region has 11 residues. V lost 8 bases to trimming and J lost 7 bases, with 11 bases between them. In DNA, the CDR3 is TGTGCCAGCCGAGGGTCCCGTGAAGCTTTCTTT. Translated: CASRGSREAFF.

J is TRBJ1-3 and V is TRBV6-5; no definite D call. Germline lookup yields CDR1 MNHEY and CDR2 SVGAGI. The ends were cut back, 6 bases at V and 7 bases at J, with 10 bases in the middle. This CDR3 is built from 12 residues. The CDR3 DNA follows: TGTGCCAGCAGATTCGAGGAGAACACCATATATTTT. Translating gives CASRFEENTIYF.

The table lists this clone with a count of one. The CDR3 is CASSLLQGVSSYEQYF. Here the CDR3 DNA reads TGTGCCAGCAGCCTTCTACAGGGAGTGAGCTCCTACGAGCAGTACTTC. The chain joins TRBV13 to TRBJ2-7; maybe TRBD1 (6 bases). The length of the CDR3 is 16 residues. Trimming removed 5 bases at V and 0 bases at J, with 17 bases between. Germline values: CDR1 PRHDT, CDR2 FYEKMQ (reference sequence).

The chain links TRBV6-2 or TRBV6-3 to TRBJ1-2, with 8 bases lining up with TRBD1. CDR1 and CDR2 (germline): MNHEY, SVGEGT. Germline trimming cut 0 bases from V and 3 bases from J; bases unmatched to any gene: 6. The CDR3 contains 16 residues. The CDR3 region is CASSYSGTGGHYGYTF. CDR3 nucleotide sequence: TGTGCCAGCAGTTACTCCGGGACAGGCGGACACTATGGCTACACCTTC.

This clone was counted a few times. The chain has TRBV19 and TRBJ1-2; 10 nucleotides align to TRBD1. Germline values: CDR1 LNHDA, CDR2 SQIVND (reference sequence). V shed 2 bases and J 3 bases; nucleotides not matched to a gene: 3. This CDR3 region has 15 residues. The CDR3 DNA is TGTGCCAGTAGTATACCCGGGACAGGGGACTATGGCTACACCTTC. Translation: CASSIPGTGDYGYTF.

The chain links TRBV24-1 to TRBJ2-3; maybe TRBD2 (5 bases). CDR3 size: 12 residues. V lost 2 bases and J lost 6, with 5 bases in between. In germline, CDR1 is KGHDR, CDR2 SFDVKD. CDR3 sequence: CATSDSGDTQYF. The CDR3 DNA sequence: TGTGCCACCAGTGATTCGGGGGATACGCAGTATTTT.

The chain is built from TRBV19 and TRBJ1-4; D is unclear. CDR3 size: 13 residues. The ends were cut back, 5 bases at V and 4 bases at J, with 8 bases in the middle. Germline CDR1 is LNHDA and CDR2 is SQIVND (reference sequence). CDR3 sequence reads: CASSERSNEKLFF. As DNA, the CDR3 is TGTGCCAGTAGTGAGCGGAGTAATGAAAAACTGTTTTTT.